The 3 T cell receptor beta chains listed next were all sequenced from one sample in a study of blood T cells in healthy people across ages. Through a sample-barcoded 5' primer and a J-beta primer mix, a second PCR was run for 7 to 11 cycles. MiXCR, run by TCRdb on the 5' RACE reads, gives a single entry per CDR3 protein. The repertoire holds about 640,000 distinct CDR3 sequences, with 58% as singletons. What was sequenced was blood. These TCRs come from a man aged 55 to 70 in good health.

The V and J genes are TRBV27 and TRBJ1-5, with 8 bases lining up with TRBD1. V lost 4 bases, J lost 4 bases, and 12 bases stayed unmatched. The germline V gene has CDR1 MNHEY and CDR2 SMNVEV (reference sequence). The CDR3 sequence is 17 residues long. As DNA, the CDR3 is TGTGCCAGCAGTTCGTTAGCCGGGACAGGCGAGAATCAGCCCCAGCATTTT. The encoded protein is CASSSLAGTGENQPQHF.

The chain recombines TRBV4-1 with TRBJ1-4, with D hard to call. Germline V gives CDR1 MGHRA, CDR2 YSYEKL. Deletions cut 0 bases from V and 1 base from J, with 9 bases between. The CDR3 spans 16 residues. CDR3 amino acids: CASSQDRTETNEKLFF. CDR3 in DNA: TGCGCCAGCAGCCAAGACCGGACTGAAACTAATGAAAAACTGTTTTTT.

The chain uses TRBV28 and TRBJ2-7; no reliable D call. Trimming took off 6 bases at V and 4 bases at J, with 19 bases between the two ends. Germline CDR1 reads MDHEN; CDR2 reads SYDVKM. The length of the CDR3 is 15 residues. The CDR3 is CASSHRIVRNYEQYF. CDR3 coding DNA: TGTGCCAGCAGCCACCGAATAGTAAGGAATTACGAGCAGTACTTC.